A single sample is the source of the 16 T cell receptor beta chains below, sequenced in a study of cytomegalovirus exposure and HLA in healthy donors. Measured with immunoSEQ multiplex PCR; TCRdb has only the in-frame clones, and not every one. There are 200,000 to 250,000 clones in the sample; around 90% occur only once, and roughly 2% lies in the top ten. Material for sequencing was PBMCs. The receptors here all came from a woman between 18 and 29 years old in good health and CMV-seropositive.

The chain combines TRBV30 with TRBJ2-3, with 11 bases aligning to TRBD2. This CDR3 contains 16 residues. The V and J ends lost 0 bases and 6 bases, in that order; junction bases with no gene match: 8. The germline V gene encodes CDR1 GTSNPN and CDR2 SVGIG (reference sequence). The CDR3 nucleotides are TGTGCCTGGAGTGTATTGGTAGCGGGAGGGCCGGATACGCAGTATTTT. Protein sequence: CAWSVLVAGGPDTQYF.

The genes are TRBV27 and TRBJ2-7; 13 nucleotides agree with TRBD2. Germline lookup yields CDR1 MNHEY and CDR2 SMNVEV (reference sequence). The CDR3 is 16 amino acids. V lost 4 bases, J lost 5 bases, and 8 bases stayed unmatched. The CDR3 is CASSSPTSGRINEQYF. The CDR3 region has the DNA TGTGCCAGCAGTTCCCCGACTAGCGGGAGGATTAACGAGCAGTACTTC.

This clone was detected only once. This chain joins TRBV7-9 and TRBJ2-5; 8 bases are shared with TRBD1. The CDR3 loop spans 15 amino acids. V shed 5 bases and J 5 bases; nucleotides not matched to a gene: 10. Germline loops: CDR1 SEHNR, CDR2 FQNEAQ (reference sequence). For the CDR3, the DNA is TGTGCCAGCAGCCGCGGACAGGGAGGCCGCGAGACCCAGTACTTC. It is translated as CASSRGQGGRETQYF.

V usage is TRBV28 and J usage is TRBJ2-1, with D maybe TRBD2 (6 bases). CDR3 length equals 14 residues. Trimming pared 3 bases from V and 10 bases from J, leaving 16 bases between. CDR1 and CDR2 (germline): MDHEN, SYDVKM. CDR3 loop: CASSFRGSPGEQFF. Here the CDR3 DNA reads TGTGCCAGCAGTTTTCGGGGGAGTCCAGGGGAGCAGTTCTTC.

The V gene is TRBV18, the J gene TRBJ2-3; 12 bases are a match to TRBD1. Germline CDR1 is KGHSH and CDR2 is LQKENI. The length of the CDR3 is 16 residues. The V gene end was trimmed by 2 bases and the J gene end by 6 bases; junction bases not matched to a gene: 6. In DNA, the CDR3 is TGTGCCAGCTCACCAGCTCCTGGGACAGGGGGCGATACGCAGTATTTT. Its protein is CASSPAPGTGGDTQYF.

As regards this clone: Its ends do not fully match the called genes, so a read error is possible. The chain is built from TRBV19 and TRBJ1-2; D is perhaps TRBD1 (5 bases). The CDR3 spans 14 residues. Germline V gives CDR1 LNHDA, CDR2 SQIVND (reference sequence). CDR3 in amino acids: CASRDIGRHYGHTF. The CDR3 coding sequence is TGTGCCAGTAGGGACATCGGGCGGCACTATGGCCACACCTTC.

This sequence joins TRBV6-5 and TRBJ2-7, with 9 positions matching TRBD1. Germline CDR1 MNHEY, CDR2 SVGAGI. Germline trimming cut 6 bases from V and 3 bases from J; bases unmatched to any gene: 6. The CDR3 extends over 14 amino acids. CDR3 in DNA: TGTGCCAGCAGCCCCGGGACAGGGAGCTACGAGCAGTACTTC. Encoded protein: CASSPGTGSYEQYF.

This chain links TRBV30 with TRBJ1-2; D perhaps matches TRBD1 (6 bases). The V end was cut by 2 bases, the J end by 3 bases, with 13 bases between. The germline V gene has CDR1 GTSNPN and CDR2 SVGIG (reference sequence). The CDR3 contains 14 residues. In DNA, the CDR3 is TGTGCCTGGAGTAGGGGGATAGCAGACTATGGCTACACCTTC. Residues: CAWSRGIADYGYTF.

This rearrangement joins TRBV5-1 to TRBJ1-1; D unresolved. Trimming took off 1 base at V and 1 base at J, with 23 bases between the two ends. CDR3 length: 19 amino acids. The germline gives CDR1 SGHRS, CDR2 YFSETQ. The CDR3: CASSLKRSAAGTGNTEAFF. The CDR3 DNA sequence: TGCGCCAGCAGCTTGAAACGGTCAGCGGCGGGAACGGGGAACACTGAAGCTTTCTTT.

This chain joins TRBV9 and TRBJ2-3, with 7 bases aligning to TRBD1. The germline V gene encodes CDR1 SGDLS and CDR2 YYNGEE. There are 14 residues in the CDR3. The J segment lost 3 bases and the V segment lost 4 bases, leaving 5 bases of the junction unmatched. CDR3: CASSPRTGTDTQYF. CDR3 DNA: TGTGCCAGCAGCCCCCGGACAGGAACAGATACGCAGTATTTT.

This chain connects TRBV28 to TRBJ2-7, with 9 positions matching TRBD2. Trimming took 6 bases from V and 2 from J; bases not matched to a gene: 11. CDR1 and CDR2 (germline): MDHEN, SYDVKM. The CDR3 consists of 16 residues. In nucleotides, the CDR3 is TGTGCCAGCAGCTCGCCTGGACTAGCGCCCGCCTACGAGCAGTACTTC. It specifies CASSSPGLAPAYEQYF.

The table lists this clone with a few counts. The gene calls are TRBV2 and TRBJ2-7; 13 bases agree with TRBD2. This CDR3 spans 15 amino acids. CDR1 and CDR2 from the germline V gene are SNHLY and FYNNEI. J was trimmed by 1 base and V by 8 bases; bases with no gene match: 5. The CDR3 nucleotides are TGTGCCAGCGGGGGACTAGCGGGACTGTCCTACGAGCAGTACTTC. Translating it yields CASGGLAGLSYEQYF. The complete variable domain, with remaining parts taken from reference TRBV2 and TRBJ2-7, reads EPEVTQTPSHQVTQMGQEVILRCVPISNHLYFYWYRQILGQKVEFLVSFYNNEISEKSEIFDDQFSVERPDGSNFTLKIRSTKLEDSAMYFCASGGLAGLSYEQYFGPGTRLTVT.

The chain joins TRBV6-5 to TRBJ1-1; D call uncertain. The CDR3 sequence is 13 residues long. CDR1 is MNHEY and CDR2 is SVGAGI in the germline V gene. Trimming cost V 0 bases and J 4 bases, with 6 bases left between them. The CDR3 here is CASSYSLSTEAFF. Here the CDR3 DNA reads TGTGCCAGCAGTTACTCTCTTAGCACTGAAGCTTTCTTT.

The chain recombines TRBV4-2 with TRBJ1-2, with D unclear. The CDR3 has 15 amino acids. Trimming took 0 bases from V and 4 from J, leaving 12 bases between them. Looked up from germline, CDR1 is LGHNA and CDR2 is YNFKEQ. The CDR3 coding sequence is TGTGCCAGCAGCCAAGATTATGGAGGCCCCTATGGCTACACCTTC. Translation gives CASSQDYGGPYGYTF.

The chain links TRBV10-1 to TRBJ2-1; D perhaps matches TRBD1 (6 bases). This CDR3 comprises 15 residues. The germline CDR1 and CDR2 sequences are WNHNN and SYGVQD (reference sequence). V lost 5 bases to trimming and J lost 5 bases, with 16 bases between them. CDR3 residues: CASSLTGPPNNEQFF. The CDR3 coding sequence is TGCGCCAGCAGTCTGACAGGCCCGCCGAACAATGAGCAGTTCTTC.

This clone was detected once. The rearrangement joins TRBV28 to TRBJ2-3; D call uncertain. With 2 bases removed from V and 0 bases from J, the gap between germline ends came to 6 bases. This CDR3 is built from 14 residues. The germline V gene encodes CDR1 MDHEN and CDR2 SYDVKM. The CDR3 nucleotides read TGTGCCAGCAGTTTACTGGGCAGCACAGATACGCAGTATTTT. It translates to CASSLLGSTDTQYF. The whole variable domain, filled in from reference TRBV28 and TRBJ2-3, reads DVKVTQSSRYLVKRTGEKVFLECVQDMDHENMFWYRQDPGLGLRLIYFSYDVKMKEKGDIPEGYSVSREKKERFSLILESASTNQTSMYLCASSLLGSTDTQYFGPGTRLTVL.